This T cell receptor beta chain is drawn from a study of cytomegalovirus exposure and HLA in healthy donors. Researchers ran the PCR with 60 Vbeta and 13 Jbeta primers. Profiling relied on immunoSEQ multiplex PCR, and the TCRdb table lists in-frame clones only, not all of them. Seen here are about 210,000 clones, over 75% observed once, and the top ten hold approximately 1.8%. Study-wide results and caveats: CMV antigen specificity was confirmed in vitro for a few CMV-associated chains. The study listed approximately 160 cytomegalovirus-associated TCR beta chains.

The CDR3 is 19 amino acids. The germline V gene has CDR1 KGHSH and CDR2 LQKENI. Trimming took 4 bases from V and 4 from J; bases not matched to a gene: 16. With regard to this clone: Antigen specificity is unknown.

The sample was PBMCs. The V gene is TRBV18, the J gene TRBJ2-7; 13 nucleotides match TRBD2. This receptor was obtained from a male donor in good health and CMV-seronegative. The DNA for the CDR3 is TGTGCCAGCTCACTGATCGCTCCGGGACTAGCGGGGTATCATTACGAGCAGTACTTC. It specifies CASSLIAPGLAGYHYEQYF.